This TCR beta chain was sequenced for a study of cytomegalovirus exposure and HLA in healthy donors. Study details: HLA-typed donors contributed around 85 million unique TCRs, which were held in an early data release.

In its sample, this clone was seen a few times. Its matching antigen is unknown. The PCR employed 60 Vbeta primers together with 13 Jbeta primers. Assay used: immunoSEQ multiplex PCR; TCRdb lists only in-frame clones, some missing. The table has 150,000 to 200,000 clones, over 75% seen once. Trimming left V 4 bases short and J 4 bases short, with 11 bases between. The CDR3 extends over 14 amino acids. Germline V gives CDR1 SGDLS, CDR2 YYNGEE. Study-level results: Associated with cytomegalovirus, according to the listing, were 170 or so TCR beta chains. Researchers reported in a later analysis that a missense DCLRE1C variant was tied to TCR beta V- and J-gene trimming.

This receptor was identified in a female donor in good health and CMV-seronegative. The gene calls are TRBV9 and TRBJ1-4; no clear D. Source material: PBMCs. For the CDR3, the DNA is TGTGCCAGCAGCCCCACAGTTATTAATGAAAAACTGTTTTTT. Its protein product is CASSPTVINEKLFF.